The 24 T cell receptor beta chains in this list originate from one sample, sequenced in a study of cytomegalovirus exposure and HLA in healthy donors. With 60 Vbeta and 13 Jbeta primers, the PCR was carried out. TCRdb keeps only in-frame clones here, not all; method: immunoSEQ multiplex PCR. The repertoire holds some 130,000 clones, with approximately 75% as singletons. The sequenced material came from PBMCs. These receptors were obtained from a male donor in good health and CMV-seronegative.

This clone has just a few counts. V gene TRBV2 combines with J gene TRBJ1-5; TRBD1 aligns across 9 bases. The ends lost 5 bases at V and 4 bases at J; junction bases unmatched: 3. The CDR3 runs 14 residues. CDR1 SNHLY and CDR2 FYNNEI come from the germline V gene. CDR3 residues: CASSSDRGNQPQHF. The CDR3 bases are TGTGCCAGCAGTTCGGACAGGGGTAATCAGCCCCAGCATTTT.

This chain connects TRBV27 to TRBJ2-2; 8 positions match TRBD1. The germline gives CDR1 MNHEY, CDR2 SMNVEV (reference sequence). The CDR3 is 14 residues long. Trimming took 5 bases from V and 7 from J; bases not matched to a gene: 6. In nucleotides, the CDR3 is TGTGCCAGCAGTATACGACAGGGGAACGGGGAGCTGTTTTTT. Translating it yields CASSIRQGNGELFF.

V is TRBV9 and J is TRBJ1-6, with D possibly being TRBD1 (6 bases). CDR3 size: 13 residues. Deletions cut 7 bases from V and 5 bases from J, with 10 bases between. In germline, CDR1 is SGDLS, CDR2 YYNGEE. The CDR3 DNA follows: TGTGCCAGCGGAGGACAGAATAATTCACCCCTCCACTTT. This gives the protein CASGGQNNSPLHF.

The gene calls are TRBV11-1 and TRBJ1-6, with TRBD1 matching 7 bases. This CDR3 contains 15 residues. Trimming cost V 3 bases and J 6 bases; bases outside gene matches: 5. Per the germline V gene, CDR1 is SGHAT and CDR2 is FQDESV (reference sequence). The CDR3 loop is CASSFSGQLNSPLHF. In DNA form, the CDR3 reads TGTGCCAGCAGCTTCTCGGGACAGCTTAATTCACCCCTCCACTTT.

A few counts support this clone. The genes are TRBV4-1 and TRBJ1-5; 10 bases align to TRBD1. Trimming cost V 4 bases and J 5 bases; bases outside gene matches: 8. The CDR3 has 16 residues. The germline V gene encodes CDR1 MGHRA and CDR2 YSYEKL. Here the CDR3 reads CASSRGQGESHQPQHF. CDR3 nucleotides: TGCGCCAGCAGCCGTGGACAGGGGGAATCTCATCAGCCCCAGCATTTT.

V gene TRBV11-2 combines with J gene TRBJ2-5, with 7 positions matching TRBD1. CDR1 and CDR2 from the germline V gene are SGHAT and FQNNGV. The CDR3 extends over 13 amino acids. Losses at the gene ends were 5 bases for V and 1 base for J; bases not matched to a gene: 1. In DNA form, the CDR3 reads TGTGCCAGCAGCGGGACAGCCCAAGAGACCCAGTACTTC. Protein: CASSGTAQETQYF.

The V call is TRBV7-9, the J call TRBJ2-3, with 11 nucleotides matching TRBD2. The V and J ends lost 1 base and 6 bases, in that order; junction bases with no gene match: 6. The CDR3 contains 16 residues. Germline CDR1 is SEHNR and CDR2 is FQNEAQ (reference sequence). CDR3 DNA: TGTGCCAGCAGCTTAGTACTAGCGGGGGCTAGGGATACGCAGTATTTT. Translation gives CASSLVLAGARDTQYF.

The V and J genes are TRBV7-8 and TRBJ1-3, with D possibly being TRBD1 (5 bases). The CDR3 contains 15 residues. V was pared by 5 bases and J by 0 bases, with 11 bases between. The germline V gene encodes CDR1 SGHVS and CDR2 FQNEAQ. CDR3 residues: CASSNRPFSGNTIYF. The CDR3 region has the DNA TGTGCCAGCAGCAACAGGCCCTTCTCTGGAAACACCATATATTTT.

The chain is built from TRBV7-2 and TRBJ1-2; D call uncertain. The CDR3 totals 13 residues. V was cut by 2 bases and J by 4 bases, with 8 bases left in between. From germline, CDR1 is SGHTA and CDR2 FQGNSA. CDR3 in DNA: TGTGCCAGCAGCTTACAACTGATCTATGGCTACACCTTC. It is translated as CASSLQLIYGYTF.

The chain combines TRBV4-2 with TRBJ2-7, with 9 nucleotides matching TRBD2. Germline V lookup: CDR1 LGHNA, CDR2 YNFKEQ. The V and J ends lost 1 base and 7 bases, in that order; junction bases with no gene match: 5. The CDR3 spans 14 residues. This CDR3 reads CASSQGGGAGEQYF. As DNA, the CDR3 is TGTGCCAGCAGCCAAGGCGGGGGGGCGGGTGAGCAGTACTTC.

The V gene is TRBV7-9, the J gene TRBJ2-2; weak D call: TRBD2 (5 bases). Germline CDR1 SEHNR, CDR2 FQNEAQ (reference sequence). V shed 4 bases and J shed 3 bases, with 9 bases lying between them. CDR3 size: 14 residues. The CDR3 here is CASSSLGDTGELFF. For the CDR3, the DNA is TGTGCCAGCAGCTCTCTCGGGGACACCGGGGAGCTGTTTTTT. Full variable domain (remainder filled in from reference TRBV7-9 and TRBJ2-2): DTGVSQNPRHKITKRGQNVTFRCDPISEHNRLYWYRQTLGQGPEFLTYFQNEAQLEKSRLLSDRFSAERPKGSFSTLEIQRTEQGDSAMYLCASSSLGDTGELFFGEGSRLTVL.

The V call is TRBV18, the J call TRBJ2-5; 7 nucleotides align to TRBD1. TRBJ2-7 matches the DNA end more closely, so the J call is doubtful. CDR1 and CDR2 (germline): KGHSH, LQKENI. The CDR3 runs 17 residues. Written as DNA, the CDR3 is TGTGCCAGCTCACGGATCTTCCTAGGGGGCGAGGGTGACGAGCAGTACTTC. Its translation is CASSRIFLGGEGDEQYF.

This clone was counted once. The chain recombines TRBV19 with TRBJ1-6, with 8 bases that match TRBD1. This CDR3 is built from 15 residues. Losses at the gene ends were 6 bases for V and 5 bases for J; bases not matched to a gene: 6. Per the germline V gene, CDR1 is LNHDA and CDR2 is SQIVND (reference sequence). CDR3 region: CASRHRGDNNSPLHF. The DNA of the CDR3 is TGTGCCAGTAGGCACAGGGGGGATAATAATTCACCCCTCCACTTT.

This clone was recorded only once. The V gene is TRBV19, the J gene TRBJ1-2, with TRBD1 matching over 7 bases. Germline-derived CDR1 and CDR2 are LNHDA and SQIVND (reference sequence). The CDR3 has 11 residues. The V and J ends lost 5 bases and 13 bases, in that order; junction bases with no gene match: 7. The CDR3 DNA is TGTGCCAGTAGTCCAGGACAGGCCTGCACCTTC. Protein product: CASSPGQACTF.

The chain carries TRBV19 and TRBJ2-2; TRBD2 is a possible D gene (6 bases). CDR1 LNHDA and CDR2 SQIVND come from the germline V gene (reference sequence). The CDR3 consists of 16 residues. V was pared by 4 bases and J by 1 base, with 13 bases between. As DNA, the CDR3 is TGTGCCAGTAGTAGAAAATCCGGGGGGAACACCGGGGAGCTGTTTTTT. Translating gives CASSRKSGGNTGELFF.

The chain employs TRBV30 and TRBJ1-2, with 11 bases identical to TRBD1. J lost 5 bases, V lost 0 bases, and 14 bases had no gene match. The germline CDR1 and CDR2 sequences are GTSNPN and SVGIG (reference sequence). The CDR3 is made up of 18 amino acids. The CDR3 region has the DNA TGTGCCTGGAGTGTAAAGGGGTGGACAGGGGGCGCGGGGTATGGCTACACCTTC. Translated: CAWSVKGWTGGAGYGYTF. Using reference TRBV30 and TRBJ1-2 for the parts outside the CDR3, the full variable domain is SQTIHQWPATLVQPVGSPLSLECTVEGTSNPNLYWYRQAAGRGLQLLFYSVGIGQISSEVPQNLSASRPQDRQFILSSKKLLLSDSGFYLCAWSVKGWTGGAGYGYTFGSGTRLTVV.

CDR3 in amino acids: CASSGEVNEKLFF. The CDR3 DNA reads TGTGCCAGCAGTGGGGAGGTTAATGAAAAACTGTTTTTT. This chain links TRBV6-6 with TRBJ1-4; D gene uncertain. The CDR3 contains 13 residues. V gave up 5 bases and J gave up 4 bases, with 8 bases separating them. Germline assignment: CDR1 MNHNY and CDR2 SVGAGI (reference sequence).

The J gene is TRBJ2-5, the V gene TRBV4-3; 9 nucleotides line up with TRBD1. Germline values: CDR1 LGHNA, CDR2 YSLEER. The V segment lost 1 base and the J segment 5 bases; nucleotides outside the gene matches: 8. The CDR3 spans 16 residues. DNA of the CDR3: TGCGCCAGCAGCCAAGTGTGGGACAGGGCCGGCGAGACCCAGTACTTC. Amino acids: CASSQVWDRAGETQYF.

The chain carries TRBV5-1 and TRBJ2-7; 8 nucleotides line up with TRBD1. The ends lost 1 base at V and 4 bases at J; junction bases unmatched: 4. CDR1 is SGHRS and CDR2 is YFSETQ in the germline V gene. This CDR3 spans 14 amino acids. The CDR3, as DNA: TGCGCCAGCAGCTTGATACAGGGGGGTTACGAGCAGTACTTC. It specifies CASSLIQGGYEQYF.

The CDR3 region is CASRPDSRWETQYF. The CDR3 DNA reads as TGTGCCAGCAGGCCGGACAGCCGGTGGGAGACCCAGTACTTC. This sequence joins TRBV7-9 and TRBJ2-5, with D possibly being TRBD1 (6 bases). The CDR3 consists of 14 residues. Trimming removed 6 bases from V and 5 bases from J, with 16 bases in between. From germline, CDR1 is SEHNR and CDR2 FQNEAQ (reference sequence).

The V call is TRBV30, the J call TRBJ1-2, with 11 bases lining up with TRBD1. Germline CDR1 reads GTSNPN; CDR2 reads SVGIG (reference sequence). CDR3 length: 16 amino acids. V dropped 2 bases and J dropped 4; count of bases not matched to a gene: 9. CDR3 sequence (DNA): TGTGCCTGGAGTAGGGTCGGACAGGGGGCGTTCTATGGCTACACCTTC. Residues: CAWSRVGQGAFYGYTF.

The genes are TRBV25-1 and TRBJ1-2, with 7 bases lining up with TRBD1. Germline assignment: CDR1 MGHDK and CDR2 SYGVNS. Trimming removed 4 bases from V and 5 bases from J; junction bases left unmatched: 1. The CDR3 consists of 12 residues. The CDR3 nucleotides are TGTGCCAGCAGTGCACAGGGGTATGGCTACACCTTC. Protein sequence: CASSAQGYGYTF.

This clone was seen a few times. This chain links TRBV5-6 with TRBJ1-4; 8 bases line up with TRBD1. The V gene's germline CDR1 is SGHDT and CDR2 YYEEEE. This CDR3 has 17 residues. V lost 2 bases, J lost 3 bases, and 9 bases stayed unmatched. The CDR3 DNA is TGTGCCAGCAGCTTACAGGGGGAATATAAGGCTAATGAAAAACTGTTTTTT. This sequence encodes CASSLQGEYKANEKLFF. Full variable domain (remainder filled in from reference TRBV5-6 and TRBJ1-4): DAGVTQSPTHLIKTRGQQVTLRCSPKSGHDTVSWYQQALGQGPQFIFQYYEEEERQRGNFPDRFSGHQFPNYSSELNVNALLLGDSALYLCASSLQGEYKANEKLFFGSGTQLSVL.

Worth noting for this clone: A read error may produce the germline difference seen at one junction end. V gene TRBV2 combines with J gene TRBJ1-2; tentatively, D is TRBD1 (6 bases). The CDR3 runs to 14 residues. Germline CDR1 SNHLY, CDR2 FYNNEI. Here the CDR3 DNA reads TGTGCCAGCAGGGAAGGACAGAGGCGATATGGCTACACCTTC. Translated: CASREGQRRYGYTF.